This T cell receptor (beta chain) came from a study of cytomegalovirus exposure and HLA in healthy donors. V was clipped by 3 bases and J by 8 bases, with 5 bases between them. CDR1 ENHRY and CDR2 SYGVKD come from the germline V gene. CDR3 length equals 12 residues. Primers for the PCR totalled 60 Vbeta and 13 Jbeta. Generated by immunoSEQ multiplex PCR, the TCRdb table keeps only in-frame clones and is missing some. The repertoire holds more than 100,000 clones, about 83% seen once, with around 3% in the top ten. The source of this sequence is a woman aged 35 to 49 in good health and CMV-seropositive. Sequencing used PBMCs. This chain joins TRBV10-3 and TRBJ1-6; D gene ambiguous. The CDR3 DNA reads TGTGCCATCAGTGAAACAGATTCACCCCTCCACTTT. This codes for CAISETDSPLHF.